This TCR beta chain is from a study of cytomegalovirus exposure and HLA in healthy donors. Study-wide background: Among around 200 million T cells, an earlier analysis found 117 million unique TCR beta sequences. Findings of the study overall: Rarity marked most TCR sequences, yet some public TCRs occurred in many donors. Follow-up analysis found HLA locus-dependent TCR association rates, highest for DRB1 and lowest for HLA-C.

Germline-derived CDR1 and CDR2 are SGHRS and YFSETQ. V shed 5 bases, J shed 0 bases, and the junction held 4 bases outside the gene matches. This CDR3 is built from 15 residues. Each donor's status was that of a healthy bone marrow donor. With 60 Vbeta and 13 Jbeta primers, the PCR was carried out. Using immunoSEQ multiplex PCR, the repertoire was profiled, and TCRdb retains in-frame clones only, with some absent. Among over 95,000 clones listed, 65% to 80% were seen once. In its sample, this clone was seen once. The antigen is undetermined. The V and J genes are TRBV5-1 and TRBJ2-3; 9 positions agree with TRBD2. This clonotype originated in a female donor in good health and CMV-seronegative. Material for sequencing was PBMCs. The CDR3 loop is CASSSSGASTDTQYF. CDR3 nucleotide sequence: TGCGCCAGCAGTTCTAGCGGGGCTAGCACAGATACGCAGTATTTT.